Listed here are 29 T cell receptor beta chains from one sample, sequenced in a study of shared clonotypes between healthy human individuals. Sequencing was performed with immunoSEQ multiplex PCR; in TCRdb, only in-frame clones are kept and a portion is missing. The data contain about a million clones, around 77% of them singletons. The sample consisted of memory CD4+ T cells from PBMCs. Subset in this sample: CD45RA-negative fraction. These receptors originate from a young man in good health. Some clones in this sample may be carry-over from other donors' samples.

The chain joins TRBV5-1 to TRBJ1-1; 9 positions agree with TRBD1. This CDR3 comprises 15 residues. CDR1 is SGHRS and CDR2 is YFSETQ in the germline V gene. V shed 8 bases, J shed 1 base, and the junction held 9 bases outside the gene matches. The chain's CDR3 is CASKRQGEENTEAFF. The CDR3 DNA is TGCGCCAGTAAGAGACAGGGGGAAGAGAACACTGAAGCTTTCTTT.

Note on this clone: A single base is all that separates this from a far larger clone, so a read error is likely. The same CDR3 arises from other DNA sequences in this sample as well. The V gene is TRBV4-1, the J gene TRBJ2-1; D unclear. The germline gives CDR1 MGHRA, CDR2 YSYEKL. This CDR3 has 16 amino acids. CDR3 region: CASSQVDLVTYNEQFF. The CDR3 nucleotides read TGTGCCAGCAGCCAAGTAGACCTAGTTACCTACAATGAGCAGTTCTTC.

The chain links TRBV7-9 to TRBJ1-1; 10 nucleotides line up with TRBD1. V was pared by 6 bases and J by 1 base, with 2 bases of the junction left unmatched. From germline, CDR1 is SEHNR and CDR2 FQNEAQ (reference sequence). The CDR3 has 14 amino acids. CDR3 loop: CASSRQGANTEAFF. The CDR3 nucleotides read TGTGCCAGCAGTAGACAGGGGGCGAACACTGAAGCTTTCTTT.

The chain recombines TRBV6-1 with TRBJ2-7; D is perhaps TRBD1 (7 bases). The V end lost 7 bases, the J end lost 2 bases, and 12 bases lay between the germline ends. CDR3 length equals 13 residues. Germline V gives CDR1 MNHNS, CDR2 SASEGT. CDR3 sequence (DNA): TGTGCCAGCAAGGCAGGGGGGCCCTACGAGCAGTACTTC. This encodes CASKAGGPYEQYF.

V gene TRBV2 combines with J gene TRBJ1-1; no firm D call. With 7 bases removed from V and 1 base from J, the gap between germline ends came to 10 bases. The CDR3 has 13 amino acids. Germline lookup yields CDR1 SNHLY and CDR2 FYNNEI. The CDR3 is CASTIYSNTEAFF. In nucleotides, the CDR3 is TGTGCCAGCACTATATATTCGAACACTGAAGCTTTCTTT.

The rearrangement uses TRBV5-1 and TRBJ2-3; D unclear. V lost 7 bases and J 5 bases, leaving 23 bases between the germline ends. CDR3 length: 16 residues. The germline V gene encodes CDR1 SGHRS and CDR2 YFSETQ. DNA of the CDR3: TGCGCCAGCTACCCATCCCCGCGAGAGTCGCTAGATACGCAGTATTTT. This sequence encodes CASYPSPRESLDTQYF.

Here the CDR3 DNA reads TGTGCCAGCAGCTTACCCTACACACCCTACGAGCAGTACTTC. As protein: CASSLPYTPYEQYF. The chain carries TRBV7-9 and TRBJ2-7, with D unresolved. Germline V gene lookup returns CDR1 SEHNR and CDR2 FQNEAQ (reference sequence). The CDR3 sequence is 14 residues long. V lost 2 bases to trimming and J lost 2 bases, with 10 bases between them.

The rearrangement uses TRBV7-2 and TRBJ1-1; D gene ambiguous. Germline V CDR1 and CDR2: SGHTA, FQGNSA. The germline V and J ends were trimmed by 1 base and 1 base, with 7 bases remaining between them. The CDR3 has 14 residues. The CDR3 loop is CASSLVGANTEAFF. The CDR3 DNA sequence: TGTGCCAGCAGCTTAGTAGGAGCGAACACTGAAGCTTTCTTT.

A few counts support this clone. J is TRBJ1-3 and V is TRBV6-1; D is uncertain. Germline CDR1 MNHNS, CDR2 SASEGT. V was trimmed by 2 bases and J by 0 bases, leaving 14 bases between them. The CDR3 consists of 17 residues. CDR3 sequence reads: CASSERMGIYSGNTIYF. The CDR3 region has the DNA TGTGCCAGCAGTGAAAGGATGGGAATTTACTCTGGAAACACCATATATTTT.

This clone was recorded only once. This sequence joins TRBV7-2 and TRBJ2-7; D remains ambiguous. Trimming left V 5 bases short and J 0 bases short, with 5 bases between. CDR1 SGHTA and CDR2 FQGNSA come from the germline V gene. The CDR3 totals 12 residues. The CDR3 bases are TGTGCCAGCAGCGGATACTCCTACGAGCAGTACTTC. It translates to CASSGYSYEQYF. Together with reference TRBV7-2 and TRBJ2-7, the CDR3 gives the full variable domain: GAGVSQSPSNKVTEKGKDVELRCDPISGHTALYWYRQSLGQGLEFLIYFQGNSAPDKSGLPSDRFSAERTGGSVSTLTIQRTQQEDSAVYLCASSGYSYEQYFGPGTRLTVT.

This clone was recorded many times. This chain uses TRBV7-9 with TRBJ2-2, with D perhaps matching TRBD2 (6 bases). The CDR3 covers 18 residues. V lost 0 bases and J lost 2, with 16 bases in between. CDR1 and CDR2 from the germline V gene are SEHNR and FQNEAQ (reference sequence). This CDR3 reads CASSLAWTTTFNTGELFF. The CDR3 DNA sequence: TGTGCCAGCAGCTTAGCCTGGACTACAACATTTAACACCGGGGAGCTGTTTTTT.

For this clone: The same CDR3 is also encoded by other DNA sequences in this sample. CDR3 region: CSASTYEQYF. CDR3 in DNA: TGCAGTGCTAGTACCTACGAGCAGTACTTC. V is TRBV20-1 and J is TRBJ2-7; no firm D call. This CDR3 has 10 amino acids. The germline CDR1 and CDR2 sequences are DFQATT and SNEGSKA (reference sequence). The V and J ends lost 3 bases and 2 bases respectively, with 2 bases between them.

The chain carries TRBV5-1 and TRBJ1-1; 7 bases are a match to TRBD1. V lost 3 bases to trimming and J lost 6 bases; unmatched junction nucleotides: 11. The CDR3 length is 15 residues. Germline V gene data show CDR1 as SGHRS and CDR2 as YFSETQ. This CDR3 is CASSSQIDRASEAFF. The CDR3 coding sequence is TGCGCCAGCAGCTCACAGATAGACAGGGCCTCTGAAGCTTTCTTT.

On this clone: The same CDR3 also results from other DNA sequences found in this sample. This chain connects TRBV5-1 to TRBJ2-2; D not certain. The V gene lost 0 bases and the J gene lost 1 base, with 7 bases spanning the gap. CDR3 size: 15 residues. Germline V lookup: CDR1 SGHRS, CDR2 YFSETQ. The CDR3 region has the DNA TGCGCCAGCAGCTTGGTCCCGGGGAACACCGGGGAGCTGTTTTTT. Translated, it gives CASSLVPGNTGELFF.

The chain carries TRBV7-3 and TRBJ1-4; D remains ambiguous. Trimming took 2 bases from V and 6 from J, leaving 10 bases between them. Germline V gives CDR1 SGHTA, CDR2 FQGTGA. The CDR3 length is 14 residues. CDR3 residues: CASSLAVVDEKLFF. In DNA form, the CDR3 reads TGTGCCAGCAGCTTAGCCGTTGTGGATGAAAAACTGTTTTTT.

V usage is TRBV7-2 and J usage is TRBJ2-1; D gene ambiguous. Germline V gene lookup returns CDR1 SGHTA and CDR2 FQGNSA. This CDR3 region has 14 residues. With 5 bases removed from V and 4 bases from J, the gap between germline ends came to 12 bases. The CDR3 nucleotides are TGTGCCAGCAGCCCGAGGCGGTTTTACAATGAGCAGTTCTTC. It codes for CASSPRRFYNEQFF.

This chain uses TRBV6-1 with TRBJ2-5; D call uncertain. V lost 1 base to trimming and J lost 2 bases, with 17 bases between them. CDR3 length: 17 amino acids. In germline, CDR1 is MNHNS, CDR2 SASEGT. The CDR3 protein is CASSEVLSRLGQETQYF. CDR3 in DNA: TGTGCCAGCAGTGAAGTTCTGAGTCGATTGGGGCAAGAGACCCAGTACTTC.

This chain links TRBV7-2 with TRBJ2-1, with D maybe TRBD2 (5 bases). The germline CDR1 and CDR2 sequences are SGHTA and FQGNSA. V shed 3 bases and J shed 6 bases, with 15 bases lying between them. This CDR3 has 15 amino acids. This CDR3 reads CASSFNLRVLNEQFF. DNA of the CDR3: TGTGCCAGCAGCTTTAATTTGCGGGTTCTCAATGAGCAGTTCTTC.

The chain recombines TRBV28 with TRBJ2-7; the D gene could be TRBD1 or TRBD2 (5 bases each). The CDR3 contains 15 residues. The V end was cut by 4 bases, the J end by 4 bases, with 17 bases between. The germline V gene has CDR1 MDHEN and CDR2 SYDVKM. The CDR3 loop reads CASSSEGRAWYEQYF. CDR3 sequence (DNA): TGTGCCAGCAGTTCCGAGGGCAGGGCATGGTACGAGCAGTACTTC.

CDR3 coding DNA: TGTGCCAGCAGCTTAGGGACAGGGGGGGACTATGGCTACACCTTC. Translating gives CASSLGTGGDYGYTF. The J gene is TRBJ1-2, the V gene TRBV7-6; the match to TRBD1 covers 10 bases. Germline values: CDR1 SGHVS, CDR2 FNYEAQ. V lost 1 base and J lost 3; bases outside the gene matches: 2. CDR3 size: 15 residues.

The V call is TRBV15, the J call TRBJ2-1; 12 bases are shared with TRBD2. V lost 5 bases to trimming and J lost 5 bases; unmatched junction nucleotides: 7. Germline V CDR1 and CDR2: LNHNV, YYDKDF (reference sequence). The CDR3 length is 16 residues. CDR3 residues: CATSARLAGDDNEQFF. For the CDR3, the DNA is TGTGCCACCAGCGCCCGACTAGCGGGAGACGACAATGAGCAGTTCTTC.

This rearrangement joins TRBV30 to TRBJ1-1, with D perhaps TRBD1 (5 bases). Trimming shortened V by 2 bases and J by 10 bases, and 20 bases separated the two germline ends. Germline V gene data show CDR1 as GTSNPN and CDR2 as SVGIG (reference sequence). CDR3 length equals 14 residues. As DNA, the CDR3 is TGTGCCTGGAGTACACCGGGTGTCAGGGATCGAGCTTTCTTT. Its protein is CAWSTPGVRDRAFF.

The table lists this clone with a few counts. The V gene is TRBV19, the J gene TRBJ1-2; no reliable D call. CDR3 length equals 14 residues. Trimming stripped 3 bases from V and 4 bases from J, with 12 bases between. Germline V gene lookup returns CDR1 LNHDA and CDR2 SQIVND (reference sequence). CDR3 loop: CASSIQMAAYGYTF. As DNA, the CDR3 is TGTGCCAGTAGTATTCAAATGGCAGCCTATGGCTACACCTTC.

At least ten counts were recorded for this clone. V and J are TRBV20-1 and TRBJ1-1, with TRBD1 matching 9 bases. Germline lookup yields CDR1 DFQATT and CDR2 SNEGSKA (reference sequence). This CDR3 has 11 residues. The trim removed 6 bases at V and 6 bases at J, leaving 2 bases unmatched. The DNA of the CDR3 is TGCAGTGCCAGACAGGGGGCTGAAGCTTTCTTT. It translates to CSARQGAEAFF.

The gene calls are TRBV6-5 and TRBJ2-3, with 11 bases matching TRBD1. The CDR3 length is 15 residues. Looked up from germline, CDR1 is MNHEY and CDR2 is SVGAGI. V shed 6 bases, J shed 8 bases, and the junction held 10 bases outside the gene matches. CDR3 protein: CASRTPGQGVGTQYF. CDR3 nucleotides: TGTGCCAGCAGAACACCGGGACAGGGGGTTGGTACGCAGTATTTT.

The chain is built from TRBV12-5 and TRBJ2-7, with D hard to call. Germline lookup yields CDR1 LGHNT and CDR2 FRNRAP. With 1 base removed from V and 3 bases from J, the gap between germline ends came to 13 bases. CDR3 length equals 15 residues. CDR3 sequence reads: CASGLDDTLCYEQYF. CDR3 nucleotides: TGTGCTAGTGGTTTGGACGACACACTGTGCTACGAGCAGTACTTC. Full variable domain (rest looked up from reference TRBV12-5 and TRBJ2-7): DARVTQTPRHKVTEMGQEVTMRCQPILGHNTVFWYRQTMMQGLELLAYFRNRAPLDDSGMPKDRFSAEMPDATLATLKIQPSEPRDSAVYFCASGLDDTLCYEQYFGPGTRLTVT.

There are a few counts of this clone. V is TRBV7-9 and J is TRBJ2-4; the match to TRBD2 covers 10 bases. V shed 5 bases, J shed 6 bases, and the junction held 7 bases outside the gene matches. Germline CDR1 SEHNR, CDR2 FQNEAQ (reference sequence). The CDR3 contains 15 residues. CDR3: CASSPRGTSVNIQYF. For the CDR3, the DNA is TGTGCCAGCAGCCCAAGGGGGACTAGCGTAAACATTCAGTACTTC.

This clone turned up a few times. The CDR3 DNA is TGTGCCAGCACCAGGGGGCATGGAAACACCATATATTTT. It codes for CASTRGHGNTIYF. The chain links TRBV2 to TRBJ1-3; 8 bases map to TRBD1. Germline CDR1 and CDR2: SNHLY and FYNNEI. CDR3 length: 13 residues. Unmatched junction bases numbered 2, after V lost 7 bases and J lost 3 bases.

The chain uses TRBV28 and TRBJ2-7; 10 bases map to TRBD1. The CDR3 is 16 amino acids. The V segment lost 4 bases and the J segment 4 bases; nucleotides outside the gene matches: 10. In germline, CDR1 is MDHEN, CDR2 SYDVKM. The CDR3 sequence is CASSSPPGQGMYEQYF. DNA of the CDR3: TGTGCCAGCAGTTCCCCCCCGGGACAGGGGATGTACGAGCAGTACTTC.